The following is a T cell receptor (beta chain) sequence with its context. The antigen it binds to is not known. No clone much larger than this one lies a single base away; base qualities are absent. Interpreted using the paper, the treatment or condition label stands for: in vitro stimulation with specific CMV peptide epitopes to enrich CMV-specific T cells. Sequenced using an Illumina HiSeq 1500. TCRdb took the public reads, trimmed them with fastp at Q25, ran MiXCR for clone calling and kept in-frame beta chains. Each CDR3 protein appears once, grouped with its most common genes and DNA. For this sample the table gives about 500,000 distinct CDR3 sequences, of which 33% were detected only once. The top ten constitute around a sixth of the sample. V is clipped by 2 bases and J by 5 bases, and the sequence between their germline boundaries is 15 bases long. The germline V gene yields MNHEY for CDR1 and SVGEGT for CDR2. The CDR3 has 16 amino acids, counting the end cysteine and phenylalanine. The read is trimmed to its CDR3 DNA, 48 bases read in frame from base 1.

The data belong to a study of T cell repertoires in cytomegalovirus infection (dated by TCRdb to about 2019). Context from the whole study: Peptide stimulations targeted recently identified HLA-C-restricted CMV epitopes, whose presentation resists viral immunomodulation, together with well-studied HLA-B-restricted epitopes. The HLA type of each donor mattered for the analysis, because public TCR beta signatures pointed to carriage of CMV infection along with the matching HLA type.

The research as a whole found: The ex vivo response was dominated by HLA-C-restricted CMV-specific TCR beta clonotypes, and the single most frequent clonotype in two of eight donors was supplied by these HLA-C-restricted clonotypes. Cumulative frequency of public TCR beta family members discriminated carriers of CMV infection plus the relevant HLA type in this cohort and an independent roughly 330-donor cohort.

The source material was cultured PBMCs, sampled from culture after CMV antigen stimulation. This TCR was recovered from a human donor in good health (CMV status not recorded). Some clones in this sample may be carry-over from other donors' samples. This sequence uses TRBV6-2 or TRBV6-3 and TRBJ1-4; perhaps TRBD1 is the D gene, with 5 bases matching. The CDR3 sequence is CASSYEPPGLNEKLFF. The nucleotide sequence reads as follows: TGTGCCAGCAGTTACGAACCCCCGGGGCTGAATGAAAAACTGTTTTTT.